The 17 T cell receptor beta chains below come from one sample, sequenced in a study of T cell clonality in common variable immunodeficiency. Some clones are missing from TCRdb's copy, which holds only in-frame ones; the method was immunoSEQ multiplex PCR. Recorded here are some 22,000 clones, with no singletons, and the ten leading clones hold 8.9%. These receptors lack a known antigen. Study-wide points: Fewer deletions and N-nucleotide insertions were reportedly seen in common variable immunodeficiency TCR beta sequences.

The sample taken for sequencing was peripheral blood mononuclear cells. Every receptor here comes from a human donor with common variable immunodeficiency.

The covered CDR3 bases are TGCGCCAGCAGCCGGAGGGCAGGGGGCTTGAACGAG. Amino acid sequence: CASSRRAGGLNE. The CDR3 in full is CASSRRAGGLNEQYF. The gene calls are TRBV5-1 and TRBJ2-7; 8 bases are shared with TRBD1. The CDR3 end is not reached by the read, which stops 3 residues before it; the germline J gene fills it in. Per germline, CDR1 SGHRS and CDR2 YFSETQ. V lost 4 bases and J lost 5; bases outside the gene matches: 11. The CDR3 spans 15 residues.

Of note for this clone: The read terminates 3 residues ahead of where the CDR3 ends, so the germline J gene completes it. The chain carries TRBV19 and TRBJ2-3; no reliable D call. The CDR3 has 14 residues. Trimming shortened V by 6 bases and J by 0 bases, and 10 bases separated the two germline ends. Germline V CDR1 and CDR2: LNHDA, SQIVND (reference sequence). CDR3 DNA (partial): TGTGCCAGTAGGGAACAGCTGAGCACAGATACG. This translates into CASREQLSTDT. Given in full, the CDR3 is CASREQLSTDTQYF.

This clone occurred many times. Read sequence stops 3 residues before the CDR3 end, and the germline J gene provides the missing end. The genes are TRBV7-6 and TRBJ2-7, with D unclear. Germline values: CDR1 SGHVS, CDR2 FNYEAQ. The germline V and J ends were trimmed by 2 bases and 1 base, with 6 bases remaining between them. CDR3 length: 13 residues. Incomplete CDR3 DNA: TGTGCCAGCAGCTTATTCGGGTCCTACGAG. Its protein is CASSLFGSYE. The full-length CDR3 reads as CASSLFGSYEQYF. The full variable domain, completed using reference TRBV7-6 and TRBJ2-7, is GAGVSQSPRYKVTKRGQDVALRCDPISGHVSLYWYRQALGQGPEFLTYFNYEAQQDKSGLPNDRFSAERPEGSISTLTIQRTEQRDSAMYRCASSLFGSYEQYFGPGTRLTVT.

There are many counts of this clone. The read comes to an end 3 residues before the CDR3 does, leaving the germline J gene to fill in the end. The chain joins TRBV5-4 to TRBJ2-3; 8 bases align to TRBD2. Trimming cost V 3 bases and J 8 bases; bases outside gene matches: 2. The V gene's germline CDR1 is SGHNT and CDR2 YYREEE (reference sequence). This CDR3 has 12 residues. The chain's CDR3 is CASSSAGVTQYF. The DNA read from the CDR3 is TGTGCCAGCAGCTCAGCGGGAGTTACG.

This clone was recorded at least ten times. The CDR3 end lies 3 residues beyond the end of the read and is filled in from the germline J gene. The chain combines TRBV18 with TRBJ2-5; D gene uncertain. Germline loops: CDR1 KGHSH, CDR2 LQKENI. This CDR3 spans 14 amino acids. V lost 3 bases, J lost 4 bases, and 12 bases lay in between. The part of the CDR3 DNA that was read is TGTGCCAGCTCACCCCAGGAACTCCGAGAGACC. Translation gives CASSPQELRET. The whole CDR3 region reads CASSPQELRETQYF.

This clone appeared many times. The observed sequence ends 3 residues before the CDR3 terminus, with the missing tail filled in from the germline J gene. This rearrangement joins TRBV29-1 to TRBJ1-1; 8 positions match TRBD1. CDR3 length: 15 residues. V lost 7 bases, J lost 4 bases, and 14 bases stayed unmatched. CDR1 and CDR2 (germline): SQVTM, ANQGSEA. The CDR3 bases that were read are TGCAGCGCCGCGATAGTGACAGGGGTACGCACTGAA. Translating it yields CSAAIVTGVRTE. The CDR3, in full, reads CSAAIVTGVRTEAFF.

This clone was counted at least ten times. The CDR3 end falls 3 residues outside the read, so it is completed with the germline J gene. V usage is TRBV20-1 and J usage is TRBJ2-3, with D unclear. CDR1 is DFQATT and CDR2 is SNEGSKA in the germline V gene (reference sequence). This CDR3 has 14 amino acids. Trimming took 0 bases from V and 0 from J, leaving 7 bases between them. The DNA read from the CDR3 is TGCAGTGCTAGAGAGTCCACTAGCACAGATACG. Its translation is CSARESTSTDT. The complete CDR3 reads CSARESTSTDTQYF.

The table lists this clone with many counts. The CDR3 extends 3 residues past the end of the read, so its final part is completed from the germline J gene. The chain links TRBV6-2 or TRBV6-3 to TRBJ2-5; TRBD2 aligns across 15 bases. CDR1 and CDR2 from the germline V gene are MNHEY and SVGEGT. Trimming cost V 6 bases and J 0 bases; bases outside gene matches: 5. The CDR3 is 17 amino acids. The CDR3 DNA, read in part, is TGTGCCAGCAGACGTGGACTAGCGGGAGGGTACCAAGAGACC. Translating it yields CASRRGLAGGYQET. The whole CDR3 is CASRRGLAGGYQETQYF.

Comment on this clone: With the read ending 3 residues before the CDR3 end, the germline J gene is used to fill in that end. The rearrangement links TRBV2 to TRBJ1-2, with 7 bases lining up with TRBD1. Losses at the gene ends were 1 base for V and 3 bases for J; bases not matched to a gene: 2. Germline V gene data show CDR1 as SNHLY and CDR2 as FYNNEI. The CDR3 runs to 14 residues. CDR3 in amino acids: CASSEGTGDYGYTF. CDR3 DNA, as far as it was read: TGTGCCAGCAGTGAAGGTACAGGGGACTATGGC.

This clone was seen repeatedly, ten times or more. Coverage ceases 3 residues before the CDR3 finishes, and the germline J gene fills in the end. The chain links TRBV7-2 to TRBJ1-1, with D tentatively TRBD1 (5 bases). CDR1 is SGHTA, CDR2 FQGNSA, per germline. This CDR3 has 12 amino acids. The CDR3 here is CASRRFGEGAFF. Partial CDR3 DNA: TGTGCCAGCAGAAGGTTTGGGGAGGGG.

A few counts support this clone. With the read ending 3 residues before the CDR3 end, the germline J gene is used to fill in that end. The chain couples TRBV6-4 to TRBJ2-1, with 8 bases matching TRBD2. V gave up 5 bases and J gave up 4 bases; unmatched junction bases: 10. Per germline, CDR1 MRHNA and CDR2 SNTAGT. The CDR3 is 16 amino acids. The CDR3 bases that were read are TGTGCCAGCAGTCCCTCGACTAGCGAGCTGTACAATGAG. This sequence encodes CASSPSTSELYNE. The entire CDR3 sequence reads CASSPSTSELYNEQFF.

This clone was recorded many times. The read is 3 residues too short to cover the CDR3 end, so that end is filled in from the germline J gene. V is TRBV7-2 and J is TRBJ2-5, with 7 nucleotides matching TRBD1. Germline-derived CDR1 and CDR2 are SGHTA and FQGNSA. The CDR3 is 14 amino acids. The junction had 6 bases not matched to a gene; V was cut back by 5 bases and J by 3 bases. CDR3 residues: CASSTLTGKETQYF. The DNA read from the CDR3 is TGTGCCAGCAGCACATTGACAGGGAAAGAGACC.

In this sample, this clone turned up a few times. The CDR3 end falls 3 residues outside the read, so it is completed with the germline J gene. The J gene is TRBJ2-5, the V gene TRBV2; TRBD1 aligns across 8 bases. The CDR3 has 15 amino acids. The germline V gene encodes CDR1 SNHLY and CDR2 FYNNEI. V gave up 7 bases and J gave up 6 bases; unmatched junction bases: 13. CDR3 region: CASTPLAGQGKTQYF. CDR3 bases read: TGTGCCAGCACGCCCCTGGCCGGACAGGGAAAGACC. Full variable domain (missing parts from reference TRBV2 and TRBJ2-5): EPEVTQTPSHQVTQMGQEVILRCVPISNHLYFYWYRQILGQKVEFLVSFYNNEISEKSEIFDDQFSVERPDGSNFTLKIRSTKLEDSAMYFCASTPLAGQGKTQYFGPGTRLLVL.

Concerning this clone itself: The sequenced fragment ends 3 residues before the CDR3 boundary, so the rest is inferred from the germline J gene. This chain joins TRBV11-2 and TRBJ2-5; D is uncertain. V was clipped by 2 bases and J by 2 bases, with 12 bases between them. CDR1 SGHAT and CDR2 FQNNGV come from the germline V gene. The length of the CDR3 is 15 residues. The covered CDR3 bases are TGTGCCAGCAGCTTATTAATGGGCAGTCAAGAGACC. Translating gives CASSLLMGSQET. The full CDR3 reads CASSLLMGSQETQYF.

This clone has at least ten counts. The CDR3 goes on 3 residues after the read ends, and that part is filled in from the germline J gene. The J gene is TRBJ2-3, the V gene TRBV2, with D uncertain. V dropped 2 bases and J dropped 4 bases, with 10 bases sitting between them. Germline-derived CDR1 and CDR2 are SNHLY and FYNNEI. The CDR3 loop spans 14 amino acids. CDR3 amino acids: CASSERALADTQYF. The CDR3 bases that were read are TGTGCCAGCAGTGAACGCGCTCTGGCAGATACG.

Ten or more counts support this clone. The read terminates 3 residues ahead of where the CDR3 ends, so the germline J gene completes it. The chain is built from TRBV29-1 and TRBJ1-1; a possible D gene is TRBD1 (6 bases). V was shortened by 3 bases and J by 0 bases, with 8 bases between the two germline ends. In germline, CDR1 is SQVTM, CDR2 ANQGSEA. The CDR3 contains 13 residues. The DNA read from the CDR3 is TGCAGCGTTGATCAGGGGTTGAACACTGAA. This sequence encodes CSVDQGLNTE. The complete CDR3 sequence is CSVDQGLNTEAFF.

This clone occurred many times. The DNA ends 3 residues before the CDR3 does, and the rest of the CDR3 is filled in from the germline J gene. The rearrangement joins TRBV20-1 to TRBJ2-5; TRBD2 matches at 7 bases. Trimming took 6 bases from V and 1 from J; bases not matched to a gene: 5. This CDR3 has 13 residues. Germline CDR1 DFQATT, CDR2 SNEGSKA (reference sequence). The part of the CDR3 DNA that was read is TGCAGTGCCAGGGAGGGTGGCCAAGAGACC. Translating gives CSAREGGQET. The CDR3 reads in full as CSAREGGQETQYF.